This T cell receptor (beta chain) derives from a study of identical twins. The trim removed 3 bases at V and 8 bases at J, leaving 5 bases unmatched. The germline CDR1 and CDR2 sequences are SNHLY and FYNNEI. This CDR3 region has 14 residues. The cDNA had a unique molecular identifier and a template-switch universal primer site. TCRdb re-called the 5' RACE reads with MiXCR, one entry per CDR3 protein. This sample has under 300,000 distinct CDR3 sequences, with about 12% found just once. Study results and limitations: Researchers caution that invariant MAIT and iNKT cells could partly confound zero-insertion analyses. Insertions were reduced in abundant cord blood beta clonotypes but not in memory repertoires.

In the case of this clonotype: Antigen unknown.

The sample also formed part of further work on yellow fever vaccine responses in identical twins.

This TCR was sampled from a woman in her late teens or twenties in good health. Sequencing was performed on memory (CD45RO+) T cells sorted from blood. This sequence joins TRBV2 and TRBJ2-2, with 8 bases matching TRBD2. This CDR3 is CASSELGGVGELFF. CDR3 sequence (DNA): TGTGCCAGCAGTGAGCTCGGGGGGGTTGGGGAGCTGTTTTTT.